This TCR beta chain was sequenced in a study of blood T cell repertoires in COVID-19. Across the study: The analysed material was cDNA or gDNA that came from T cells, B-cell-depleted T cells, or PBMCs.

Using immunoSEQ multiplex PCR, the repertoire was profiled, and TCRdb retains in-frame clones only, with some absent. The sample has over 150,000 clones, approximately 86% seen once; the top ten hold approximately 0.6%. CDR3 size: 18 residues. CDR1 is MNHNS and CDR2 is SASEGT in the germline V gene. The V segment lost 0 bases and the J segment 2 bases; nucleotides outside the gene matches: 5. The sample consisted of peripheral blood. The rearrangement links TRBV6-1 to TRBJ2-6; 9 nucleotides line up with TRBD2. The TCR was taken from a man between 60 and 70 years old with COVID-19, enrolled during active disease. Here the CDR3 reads CASSEAGIAGAGANVLTF. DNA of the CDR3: TGTGCCAGCAGTGAAGCCGGAATAGCGGGAGCTGGGGCCAACGTCCTGACTTTC.